This T cell receptor beta chain comes out of a study of CD8+CD57+ T cells in acquired aplastic anemia. Study findings and constraints: In common between the patients and the controls were more than 25 CD8+ CDR3 sequences.

Whoever was chosen for sequencing had shown CD8+CD57+ cell expansion by flow cytometry. With no exception, the patients had severe acquired aplastic anemia. Profiling that covered TCR beta VDJ and CDR3 relied on genomic DNA as its template. TCRdb re-derived calls from the reads in MiXCR, one entry per CDR3 protein. The sample includes roughly 250,000 distinct CDR3 sequences, 70% to 85% of them seen just once. Per germline, CDR1 SEHNR and CDR2 FQNEAQ (reference sequence). The CDR3 contains 13 residues when both ends are counted. Notes on this clonotype: Its antigen is as yet unknown. The CDR3 end shows no conserved phenylalanine or tryptophan, and so a read error is likely. Because the CDR3's place on the DNA is in doubt, the DNA is left out and the CDR3 is given as listed by TCRdb.

Sequenced material: sorted CD4+, CD8+, or CD8+CD57+ T cells (not recorded which) from PBMCs. This TCR derives from a human donor with aplastic anemia. The V call is TRBV7-9, the J call TRBJ2-3; the table's D gene call, TRBD2, was not cross checked with the DNA. The CDR3 loop is CASSDRRRGTSDD.